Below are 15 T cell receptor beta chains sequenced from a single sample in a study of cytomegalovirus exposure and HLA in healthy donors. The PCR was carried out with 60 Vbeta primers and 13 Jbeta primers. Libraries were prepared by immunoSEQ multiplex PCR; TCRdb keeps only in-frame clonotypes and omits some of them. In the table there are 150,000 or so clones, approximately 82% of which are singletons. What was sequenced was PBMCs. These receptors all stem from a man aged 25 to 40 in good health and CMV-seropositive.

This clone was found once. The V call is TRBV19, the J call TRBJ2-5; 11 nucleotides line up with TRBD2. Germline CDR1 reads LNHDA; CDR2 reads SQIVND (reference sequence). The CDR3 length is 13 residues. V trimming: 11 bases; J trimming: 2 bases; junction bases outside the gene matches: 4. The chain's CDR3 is CAVGTSGQETQYF. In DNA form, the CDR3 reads TGTGCCGTAGGGACTAGCGGACAAGAGACCCAGTACTTC.

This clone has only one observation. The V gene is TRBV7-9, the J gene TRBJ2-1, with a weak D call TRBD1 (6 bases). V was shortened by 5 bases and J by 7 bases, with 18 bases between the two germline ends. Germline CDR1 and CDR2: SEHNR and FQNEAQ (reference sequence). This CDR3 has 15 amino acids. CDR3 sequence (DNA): TGTGCCAGCAGCCCAGGATGGGGGCGTAGGAATGAGCAGTTCTTC. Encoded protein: CASSPGWGRRNEQFF.

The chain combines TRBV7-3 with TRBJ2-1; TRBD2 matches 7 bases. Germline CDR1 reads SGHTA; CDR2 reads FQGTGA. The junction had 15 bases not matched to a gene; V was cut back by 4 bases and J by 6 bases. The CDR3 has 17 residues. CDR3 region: CASSSPVGGGTGNEQFF. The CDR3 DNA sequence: TGTGCCAGCAGCTCGCCTGTTGGCGGGGGAACCGGCAATGAGCAGTTCTTC. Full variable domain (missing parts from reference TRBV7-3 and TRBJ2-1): GAGVSQTPSNKVTEKGKYVELRCDPISGHTALYWYRQSLGQGPEFLIYFQGTGAADDSGLPNDRFFAVRPEGSVSTLKIQRTERGDSAVYLCASSSPVGGGTGNEQFFGPGTRLTVL.

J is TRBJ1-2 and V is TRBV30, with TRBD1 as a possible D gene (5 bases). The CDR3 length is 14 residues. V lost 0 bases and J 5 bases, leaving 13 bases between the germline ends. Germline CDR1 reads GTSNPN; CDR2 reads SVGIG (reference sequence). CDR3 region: CAWSVQGAPYGYTF. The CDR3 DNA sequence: TGTGCCTGGAGTGTACAAGGGGCCCCGTATGGCTACACCTTC.

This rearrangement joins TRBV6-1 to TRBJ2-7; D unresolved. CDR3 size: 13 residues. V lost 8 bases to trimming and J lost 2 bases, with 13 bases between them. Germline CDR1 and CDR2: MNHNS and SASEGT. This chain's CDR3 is CASVEVPPYEQYF. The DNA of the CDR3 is TGTGCCAGCGTTGAGGTCCCCCCCTACGAGCAGTACTTC.

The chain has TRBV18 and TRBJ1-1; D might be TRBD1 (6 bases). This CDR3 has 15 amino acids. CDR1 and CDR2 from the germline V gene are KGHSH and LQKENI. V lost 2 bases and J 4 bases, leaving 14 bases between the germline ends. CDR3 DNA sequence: TGTGCCAGCTCACCAACTGTAGGACAGAGCACTGAAGCTTTCTTT. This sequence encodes CASSPTVGQSTEAFF. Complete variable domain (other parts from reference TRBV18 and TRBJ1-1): NAGVMQNPRHLVRRRGQEARLRCSPMKGHSHVYWYRQLPEEGLKFMVYLQKENIIDESGMPKERFSAEFPKEGPSILRIQQVVRGDSAAYFCASSPTVGQSTEAFFGQGTRLTVV.

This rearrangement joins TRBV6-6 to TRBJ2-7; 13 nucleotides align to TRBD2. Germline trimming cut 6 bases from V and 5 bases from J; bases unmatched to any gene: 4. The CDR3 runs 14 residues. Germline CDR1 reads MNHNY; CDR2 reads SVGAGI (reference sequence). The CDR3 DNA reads TGTGCCAGCAGCAGGACTAGCGGGGGCGACGAGCAGTACTTC. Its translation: CASSRTSGGDEQYF.

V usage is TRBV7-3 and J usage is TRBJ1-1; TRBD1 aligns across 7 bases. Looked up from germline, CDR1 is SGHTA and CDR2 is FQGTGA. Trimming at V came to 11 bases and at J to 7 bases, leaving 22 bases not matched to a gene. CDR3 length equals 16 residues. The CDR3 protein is CAGIGVTGTATLEAFF. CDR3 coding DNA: TGTGCCGGCATTGGGGTAACCGGGACAGCTACCCTTGAAGCTTTCTTT.

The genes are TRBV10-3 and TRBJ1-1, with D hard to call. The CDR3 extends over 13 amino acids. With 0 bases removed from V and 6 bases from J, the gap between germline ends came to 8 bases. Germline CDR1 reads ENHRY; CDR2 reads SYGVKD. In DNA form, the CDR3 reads TGTGCCATCAGTGAGTCCGGGGAGGCTGAAGCTTTCTTT. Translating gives CAISESGEAEAFF.

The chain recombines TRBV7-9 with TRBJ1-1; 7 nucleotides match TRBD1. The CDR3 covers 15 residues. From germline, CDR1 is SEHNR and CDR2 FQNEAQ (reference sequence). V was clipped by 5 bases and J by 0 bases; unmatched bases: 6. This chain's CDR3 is CASSPRQGMNTEAFF. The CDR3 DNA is TGTGCCAGCAGCCCCCGACAGGGAATGAACACTGAAGCTTTCTTT.

The CDR3 sequence is CASSHIGTGNEKLFF. The DNA for the CDR3 is TGTGCCAGCAGCCACATTGGGACAGGCAATGAAAAACTGTTTTTT. The gene calls are TRBV6-6 and TRBJ1-4, with 8 bases fitting TRBD1. The V and J ends lost 6 bases and 5 bases, in that order; junction bases with no gene match: 8. The length of the CDR3 is 15 residues. Germline V lookup: CDR1 MNHNY, CDR2 SVGAGI (reference sequence).

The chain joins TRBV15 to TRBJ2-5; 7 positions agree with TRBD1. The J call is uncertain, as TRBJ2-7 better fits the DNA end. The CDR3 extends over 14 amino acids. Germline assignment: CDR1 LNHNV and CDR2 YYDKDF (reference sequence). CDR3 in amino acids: CATSSTGPTYEQYF. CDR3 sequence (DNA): TGTGCCACCAGTTCGACAGGGCCTACCTACGAGCAGTACTTC.

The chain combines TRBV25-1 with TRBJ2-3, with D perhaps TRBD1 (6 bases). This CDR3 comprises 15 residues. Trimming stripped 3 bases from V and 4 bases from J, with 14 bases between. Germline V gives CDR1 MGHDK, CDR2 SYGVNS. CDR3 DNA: TGTGCCAGCAGTGACCAAGGGGGTTCAGCAGATACGCAGTATTTT. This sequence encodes CASSDQGGSADTQYF.

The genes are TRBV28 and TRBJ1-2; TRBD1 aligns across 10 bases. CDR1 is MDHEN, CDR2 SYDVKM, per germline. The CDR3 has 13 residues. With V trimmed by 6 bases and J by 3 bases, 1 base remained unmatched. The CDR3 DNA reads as TGTGCCAGCAGGACAGGGGGCGACTATGGCTACACCTTC. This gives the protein CASRTGGDYGYTF.

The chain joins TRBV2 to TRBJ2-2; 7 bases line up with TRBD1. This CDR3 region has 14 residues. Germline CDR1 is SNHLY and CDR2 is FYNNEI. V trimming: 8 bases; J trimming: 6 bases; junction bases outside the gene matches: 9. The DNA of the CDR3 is TGTGCCAGCTCCGACAGGGAAGGTTCCGGGGAGCTGTTTTTT. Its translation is CASSDREGSGELFF.